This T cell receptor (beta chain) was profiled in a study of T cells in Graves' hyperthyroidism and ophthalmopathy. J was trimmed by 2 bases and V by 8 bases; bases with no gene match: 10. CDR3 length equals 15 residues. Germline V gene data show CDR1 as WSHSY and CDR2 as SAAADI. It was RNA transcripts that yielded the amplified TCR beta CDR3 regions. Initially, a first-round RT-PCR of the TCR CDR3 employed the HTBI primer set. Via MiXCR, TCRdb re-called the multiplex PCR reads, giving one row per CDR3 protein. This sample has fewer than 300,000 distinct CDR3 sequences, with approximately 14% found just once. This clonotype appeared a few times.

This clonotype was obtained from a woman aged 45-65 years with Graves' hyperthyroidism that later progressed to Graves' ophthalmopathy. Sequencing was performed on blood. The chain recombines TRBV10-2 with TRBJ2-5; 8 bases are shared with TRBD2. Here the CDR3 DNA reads TGCGCCAGCTGTGGAGCGGGAGAAAGTCAAGAGACCCAGTACTTC. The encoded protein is CASCGAGESQETQYF.